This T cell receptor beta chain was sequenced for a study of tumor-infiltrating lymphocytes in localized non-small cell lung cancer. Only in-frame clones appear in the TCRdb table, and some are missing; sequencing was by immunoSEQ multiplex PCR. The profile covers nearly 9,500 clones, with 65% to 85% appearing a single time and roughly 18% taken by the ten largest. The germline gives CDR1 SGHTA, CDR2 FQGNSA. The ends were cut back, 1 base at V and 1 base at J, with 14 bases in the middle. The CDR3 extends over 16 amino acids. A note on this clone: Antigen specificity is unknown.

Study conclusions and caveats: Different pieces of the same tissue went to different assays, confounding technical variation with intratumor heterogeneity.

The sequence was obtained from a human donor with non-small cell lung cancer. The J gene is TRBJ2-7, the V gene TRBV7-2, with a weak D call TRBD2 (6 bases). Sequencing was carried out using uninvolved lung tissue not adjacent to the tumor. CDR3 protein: CASSLVGSGPSYEQYF. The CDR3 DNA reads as TGTGCCAGCAGCTTAGTCGGTAGCGGTCCTTCCTACGAGCAGTACTTC.